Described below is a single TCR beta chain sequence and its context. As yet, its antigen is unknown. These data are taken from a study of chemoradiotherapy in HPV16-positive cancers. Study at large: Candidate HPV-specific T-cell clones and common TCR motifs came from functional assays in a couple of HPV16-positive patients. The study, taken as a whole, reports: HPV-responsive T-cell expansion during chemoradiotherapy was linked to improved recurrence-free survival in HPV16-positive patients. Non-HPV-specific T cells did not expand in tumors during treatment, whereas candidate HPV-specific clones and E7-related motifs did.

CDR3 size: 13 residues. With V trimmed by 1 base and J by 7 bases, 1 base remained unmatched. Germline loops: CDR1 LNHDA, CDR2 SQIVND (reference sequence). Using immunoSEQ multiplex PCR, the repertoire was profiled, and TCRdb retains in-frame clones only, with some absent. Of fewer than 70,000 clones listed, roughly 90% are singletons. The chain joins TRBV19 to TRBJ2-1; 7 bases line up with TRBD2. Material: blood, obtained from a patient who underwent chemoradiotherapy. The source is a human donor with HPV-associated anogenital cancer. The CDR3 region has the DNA TGTGCCAGTAGTATAGCTAGCGGTAATGAGCAGTTCTTC. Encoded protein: CASSIASGNEQFF.